Following are 9 T cell receptor beta chains from one sample sequenced in a study of blood T cell repertoires in COVID-19. Data came from immunoSEQ multiplex PCR; TCRdb stores just in-frame clones and leaves some out. The table lists 200,000 to 250,000 clones, around four fifths of them singletons. Specimen: PBMCs or T cells enriched from blood (not recorded which). These receptors were taken from a man in his forties or fifties who had recovered from COVID-19.

This clone has more than one count but fewer than ten. The sample has other DNA sequences that encode this CDR3 too. The CDR3 reads CASSLTQGAREQYF. In DNA, the CDR3 is TGTGCCAGCAGCTTAACCCAGGGGGCCCGAGAGCAGTACTTC. The chain links TRBV7-3 to TRBJ2-7, with TRBD1 matching 8 bases. The CDR3 consists of 14 residues. CDR1 is SGHTA, CDR2 FQGTGA, per germline. Trimming at V came to 0 bases and at J to 7 bases, leaving 5 bases not matched to a gene. The whole variable domain, filled in from reference TRBV7-3 and TRBJ2-7, reads GAGVSQTPSNKVTEKGKYVELRCDPISGHTALYWYRQSLGQGPEFLIYFQGTGAADDSGLPNDRFFAVRPEGSVSTLKIQRTERGDSAVYLCASSLTQGAREQYFGPGTRLTVT.

The DNA of the CDR3 is TGCGCCAGCAGCCAAGACCCCGGGACAGGGTCTGGTGAGCAGTTCTTC. It yields the protein CASSQDPGTGSGEQFF. V is TRBV4-1 and J is TRBJ2-1; 9 bases are shared with TRBD1. Germline V CDR1 and CDR2: MGHRA, YSYEKL. The CDR3 extends over 16 amino acids. The V and J ends lost 0 bases and 9 bases, in that order; junction bases with no gene match: 9.

This chain joins TRBV19 and TRBJ1-2, with D perhaps TRBD1 (6 bases). The CDR3 length is 14 residues. Germline CDR1 LNHDA, CDR2 SQIVND (reference sequence). V was pared by 7 bases and J by 1 base, with 13 bases between. CDR3 in amino acids: CASTAQGYNYGYTF. The CDR3 coding sequence is TGTGCCAGTACCGCACAGGGTTATAACTATGGCTACACCTTC.

The rearrangement joins TRBV18 to TRBJ2-7, with 7 bases matching TRBD2. This CDR3 spans 14 amino acids. The ends lost 2 bases at V and 2 bases at J; junction bases unmatched: 3. The germline CDR1 and CDR2 sequences are KGHSH and LQKENI. In nucleotides, the CDR3 is TGTGCCAGCTCACCATCGACTAGCACCTACGAGCAGTACTTC. The encoded protein is CASSPSTSTYEQYF.

The rearrangement uses TRBV3-1 (or the pseudogene TRBV3-2) and TRBJ2-2; D is unclear. CDR1 LGHDT and CDR2 YNNKEL come from the germline V gene (reference sequence). The CDR3 has 12 amino acids. The ends were cut back, 4 bases at V and 7 bases at J, with 7 bases in the middle. The CDR3 nucleotides are TGTGCCAGCAGCCTCCCCGTCGGGGAGCTGTTTTTT. Residues: CASSLPVGELFF.

The chain carries TRBV29-1 and TRBJ2-2, with D perhaps TRBD2 (5 bases). Trimming stripped 4 bases from V and 4 bases from J, with 10 bases between. This CDR3 contains 13 residues. CDR1 and CDR2 (germline): SQVTM, ANQGSEA. The CDR3 here is CSVGPRATGELFF. The CDR3 bases are TGCAGCGTTGGTCCGCGGGCCACCGGGGAGCTGTTTTTT.

The CDR3 nucleotides are TGTGCCAGCAGAGGAGACAGCTCTGGAAACACCATATATTTT. Its translation is CASRGDSSGNTIYF. The gene calls are TRBV7-2 and TRBJ1-3, with a weak D call TRBD1 (5 bases). The germline gives CDR1 SGHTA, CDR2 FQGNSA. V lost 6 bases, J lost 0 bases, and 9 bases lay in between. The CDR3 length is 14 residues.

This chain uses TRBV6-5 with TRBJ1-1; 7 bases match TRBD1. This CDR3 region has 13 residues. Germline assignment: CDR1 MNHEY and CDR2 SVGAGI. V lost 6 bases and J lost 5; bases outside the gene matches: 6. The CDR3 sequence: CASSRQGLTEAFF. CDR3 DNA: TGTGCCAGCAGCAGACAGGGCTTAACTGAAGCTTTCTTT.

The V call is TRBV25-1, the J call TRBJ2-7; the match to TRBD1 covers 9 bases. Germline CDR1 and CDR2: MGHDK and SYGVNS. The CDR3 extends over 15 amino acids. J gave up 2 bases and V 6 bases, and 8 bases lay outside the gene matches. The CDR3 nucleotides read TGTGCCAGCAGCGTCCCGGGACAGGGTGCCTACGAGCAGTACTTC. It yields the protein CASSVPGQGAYEQYF.